This entry concerns a single T cell receptor beta chain. Method: immunoSEQ multiplex PCR; TCRdb's copy keeps in-frame clones and lacks some. The table shows about 210,000 clones, with around four fifths occurring only once. The record originates from a study of blood T cell repertoires in COVID-19. Study details: Donors in the United States, Italy and Spain gave samples during acute or convalescent COVID-19. The analysed material was cDNA or gDNA that came from T cells, B-cell-depleted T cells, or PBMCs.

During active infection, Seattle patients enrolled and were then monitored through disease. Sequences were obtained from peripheral blood. This TCR was sampled from a man aged 55 to 70 with COVID-19, enrolled during active disease.

The CDR3: CASSFGQGADQPQHF. The CDR3 DNA reads as TGTGCCAGCAGCTTCGGACAGGGGGCTGATCAGCCCCAGCATTTT. The chain recombines TRBV6-5 with TRBJ1-5, with 11 positions matching TRBD1. The V segment lost 6 bases and the J segment 5 bases; nucleotides outside the gene matches: 6. CDR1 MNHEY and CDR2 SVGAGI come from the germline V gene. The length of the CDR3 is 15 residues.